Listed here are 20 T cell receptor beta chains from one sample, sequenced in a study of T cell clusters in autoimmune cytopenias. Multiplex touch-down PCR amplified TRB using TRB-A and TRB-B pools in one tube. No DNA is given; TCRdb re-called the multiplex PCR reads and lists each CDR3 protein once. Its table lists 4,500 to 6,500 distinct CDR3 sequences. TRB was amplified from approximately 250 ng of peripheral blood genomic DNA per sample. This sample was shared with a second study, whose subject was T cell repertoires in aging, cancer and after chemotherapy.

Specimen: peripheral blood. These TCRs come from a human donor in good health.

The rearrangement joins TRBV5-4 to TRBJ1-5; no DNA is available, so the TRBD1 call from TCRdb remains unchecked. The V gene's germline CDR1 is SGHNT and CDR2 YYREEE (reference sequence). This CDR3 has 16 amino acids. CDR3: CASRPDRGFSNQPQHF.

Its frequency marks this clonotype as medium-sized. This rearrangement joins TRBV27 to TRBJ2-7. Looked up from germline, CDR1 is MNHEY and CDR2 is SMNVEV (reference sequence). The CDR3 sequence is 11 residues long. CDR3 sequence reads: CASSYTYEQYF.

This clonotype ranks as medium-sized in terms of frequency. The chain has TRBV10-3 and TRBJ2-3; TCRdb returns TRBD2, unconfirmable since there is no DNA. The CDR3 length is 14 residues. CDR1 ENHRY and CDR2 SYGVKD come from the germline V gene. The CDR3 reads CALKGGGETDTQYF.

Frequency places this clonotype as medium-sized. This rearrangement joins TRBV19 to TRBJ1-2. The CDR3 contains 13 residues. Germline V gene data show CDR1 as LNHDA and CDR2 as SQIVND (reference sequence). The CDR3 reads CASSLGRLYGYTF.

Considering frequency, this clonotype is medium-sized. The chain has TRBV6-1 and TRBJ1-5; lacking DNA, the TRBD1 call made by TCRdb goes unchecked. The germline V gene encodes CDR1 MNHNS and CDR2 SASEGT. CDR3 size: 16 residues. The CDR3 here is CASSEAGPGSNQPQHF.

J is TRBJ1-6 and V is TRBV10-3; TCRdb gives TRBD1 as the D gene, but with no DNA this cannot be confirmed. Germline CDR1 is ENHRY and CDR2 is SYGVKD. The CDR3 is 14 residues long. The CDR3 protein is CAISPDRDNSPLHF.

The chain links TRBV7-2 to TRBJ1-6; no DNA is available, so the TRBD1 call from TCRdb remains unchecked. The CDR3 runs to 13 residues. Germline V CDR1 and CDR2: SGHTA, FQGNSA. The chain's CDR3 is CASSSRISSPLHF.

According to its frequency, this clonotype is medium-sized. V and J are TRBV19 and TRBJ2-7; the TCRdb D gene call, TRBD1, has no DNA to confirm it. The CDR3 extends over 15 amino acids. CDR1 LNHDA and CDR2 SQIVND come from the germline V gene (reference sequence). The CDR3 here is CASSIATGGIYEQYF.

The chain joins TRBV7-9 to TRBJ2-5. The CDR3 loop spans 14 amino acids. Germline V gene data show CDR1 as SEHNR and CDR2 as FQNEAQ (reference sequence). The CDR3: CASSLMTAQETQYF.

V is TRBV14 and J is TRBJ2-3; as DNA is missing, the TRBD1 call by TCRdb cannot be tested. The germline V gene encodes CDR1 SGHDN and CDR2 FVKESK. The CDR3 length is 11 residues. The CDR3: CASSPGVTQYF.

Considering frequency, this clonotype is medium-sized. J is TRBJ1-2 and V is TRBV29-1; the TRBD1 assignment by TCRdb is unverifiable without DNA. The V gene's germline CDR1 is SQVTM and CDR2 ANQGSEA. This CDR3 region has 12 residues. CDR3: CSAAGGGYGYTF.

V usage is TRBV24-1 and J usage is TRBJ1-4. This CDR3 spans 14 amino acids. Germline CDR1 is KGHDR and CDR2 is SFDVKD. The CDR3: CATSEGASNEKLFF.

V and J are TRBV19 and TRBJ2-4. The CDR3 length is 16 residues. Germline lookup yields CDR1 LNHDA and CDR2 SQIVND (reference sequence). The chain's CDR3 is CASSIVKALAKNIQYF.

The chain is built from TRBV7-9 and TRBJ1-2; the TCRdb D gene call, TRBD1, has no DNA to confirm it. Germline lookup yields CDR1 SEHNR and CDR2 FQNEAQ (reference sequence). The CDR3 consists of 13 residues. This CDR3 is CASSRAPSGGYTF.

This clonotype registers medium-sized by frequency. This chain links TRBV6-2 or TRBV6-3 with TRBJ2-2. CDR1 and CDR2 (germline): MNHEY, SVGEGT. CDR3 length: 11 residues. The CDR3 sequence is CASSYPGELFF.

Frequency places this clonotype as medium-sized. V usage is TRBV29-1 and J usage is TRBJ1-1. CDR3 length: 13 amino acids. Germline assignment: CDR1 SQVTM and CDR2 ANQGSEA. The CDR3 loop reads CSVEGRENTEAFF.

The rearrangement uses TRBV20-1 and TRBJ2-1; TCRdb lists TRBD2, though no DNA is available to test this call. CDR3 length equals 17 residues. Germline V lookup: CDR1 DFQATT, CDR2 SNEGSKA (reference sequence). This CDR3 is CSAIGTSGRSSYNEQFF.

According to its frequency, this clonotype is medium-sized (0.01 to 0.1%). The CDR3 here is CASSSTPRAINYGYTF. This rearrangement joins TRBV27 to TRBJ1-2; TCRdb designates TRBD1, a call that cannot be tested without DNA. In germline, CDR1 is MNHEY, CDR2 SMNVEV (reference sequence). The CDR3 extends over 16 amino acids.

The chain employs TRBV20-1 and TRBJ1-3; the D gene TCRdb calls, TRBD1, cannot be checked with no DNA. Germline V gene lookup returns CDR1 DFQATT and CDR2 SNEGSKA (reference sequence). The CDR3 is 13 amino acids. CDR3 protein: CSARNRDRNTIYF.

The rearrangement uses TRBV11-1 and TRBJ2-2. The CDR3 totals 14 residues. Per germline, CDR1 SGHAT and CDR2 FQDESV (reference sequence). The CDR3 reads CASGPWVGSGELFF.